The 20 T cell receptor beta chains listed next were all sequenced from one sample in a study of tumor T cells in aggressive B-cell lymphoma. The table came from immunoSEQ multiplex PCR; TCRdb's copy has only in-frame clones and leaves some out. This table holds roughly 10,000 clones, over 75% found once. Sequencing was carried out using tumor tissue. These receptors originate from an adult with diffuse large B cell lymphoma.

This clone was picked up one time. The chain uses TRBV2 and TRBJ1-2; tentatively, D is TRBD1 (6 bases). This CDR3 region has 14 residues. Germline V lookup: CDR1 SNHLY, CDR2 FYNNEI. Trimming cost V 6 bases and J 4 bases, with 15 bases left between them. The CDR3 reads CASRGQYIGYGYTF. In DNA, the CDR3 is TGTGCCAGCAGAGGACAGTATATCGGCTATGGCTACACCTTC.

Comment on this clone: The identical CDR3 is also encoded by other nucleotide sequences in the sample. The chain combines TRBV7-3 with TRBJ2-3; D gene unclear. This CDR3 comprises 15 residues. In germline, CDR1 is SGHTA, CDR2 FQGTGA. With 5 bases removed from V and 6 bases from J, the gap between germline ends came to 18 bases. The CDR3 region is CASSPSPRLTDTQYF. The CDR3 bases are TGTGCCAGCAGCCCATCCCCGAGATTAACCGATACGCAGTATTTT. The full variable domain, rest sourced from reference TRBV7-3 and TRBJ2-3, is GAGVSQTPSNKVTEKGKYVELRCDPISGHTALYWYRQSLGQGPEFLIYFQGTGAADDSGLPNDRFFAVRPEGSVSTLKIQRTERGDSAVYLCASSPSPRLTDTQYFGPGTRLTVL.

The chain couples TRBV7-9 to TRBJ2-7, with 7 bases that match TRBD2. The CDR3 loop spans 15 amino acids. After removal of 7 bases from V and 2 bases from J, the junction contained 11 bases not matched to a gene. The germline V gene encodes CDR1 SEHNR and CDR2 FQNEAQ (reference sequence). The CDR3 DNA reads as TGTGCCAGCACTCAGGTGGGGGAGGGGACCTACGAGCAGTACTTC. It translates to CASTQVGEGTYEQYF.

CDR3 sequence (DNA): TGTGCCTGGGCCGGGGGGACAGGACGGGGATGGGCCGGGGAGCTGTTTTTT. Translated, it gives CAWAGGTGRGWAGELFF. The genes are TRBV30 and TRBJ2-2, with D possibly TRBD1 on 8 matching bases. This CDR3 region has 17 residues. Germline-derived CDR1 and CDR2 are GTSNPN and SVGIG (reference sequence). V lost 5 bases and J lost 6, with 25 bases in between.

The chain recombines TRBV7-9 with TRBJ2-7, with TRBD2 matching 7 bases. Germline V gene data show CDR1 as SEHNR and CDR2 as FQNEAQ (reference sequence). The CDR3 runs 14 residues. Trimming at V came to 3 bases and at J to 5 bases, leaving 7 bases not matched to a gene. CDR3 sequence reads: CASSLGRALNEQYF. CDR3 nucleotide sequence: TGTGCCAGCAGCTTGGGGAGGGCCCTCAACGAGCAGTACTTC.

This chain uses TRBV19 with TRBJ2-1; D is uncertain. The V end was cut by 7 bases, the J end by 4 bases, with 5 bases between. The CDR3 is made up of 11 amino acids. Germline V gene data show CDR1 as LNHDA and CDR2 as SQIVND (reference sequence). The CDR3 sequence: CASTGYNEQFF. CDR3 bases: TGTGCCAGTACAGGATACAATGAGCAGTTCTTC.

This clone has only one observation. The chain joins TRBV27 to TRBJ1-3, with unresolved D. The CDR3 length is 15 residues. Germline loops: CDR1 MNHEY, CDR2 SMNVEV (reference sequence). Trimming took 2 bases from V and 4 from J, leaving 12 bases between them. This chain's CDR3 is CASSLRLVPGNTIYF. For the CDR3, the DNA is TGTGCCAGCAGTTTACGTCTTGTTCCGGGAAACACCATATATTTT.

This clone has only a few counts. The chain combines TRBV7-8 with TRBJ2-3; perhaps TRBD2 as D (5 bases). Germline CDR1 is SGHVS and CDR2 is FQNEAQ. The germline V and J ends were trimmed by 1 base and 5 bases, with 13 bases remaining between them. The CDR3 runs to 15 residues. As DNA, the CDR3 is TGTGCCAGCAGCTTAGGTGGAGGACGGGTAGATACGCAGTATTTT. Amino acid sequence: CASSLGGGRVDTQYF.

The chain has TRBV11-3 and TRBJ1-5, with 8 bases lining up with TRBD1. V trimming: 5 bases; J trimming: 8 bases; junction bases outside the gene matches: 14. Per germline, CDR1 SGHNT and CDR2 YENEEA. This CDR3 contains 16 residues. CDR3 amino acids: CASSPGGRTYWKPQHF. The CDR3 nucleotides read TGTGCCAGCAGCCCAGGGGGCAGAACCTATTGGAAGCCCCAGCATTTT.

This chain uses TRBV5-1 with TRBJ1-5, with TRBD1 matching over 7 bases. V lost 1 base to trimming and J lost 3 bases; unmatched junction nucleotides: 13. The germline CDR1 and CDR2 sequences are SGHRS and YFSETQ. CDR3 length equals 18 residues. CDR3 bases: TGCGCCAGCAGCTTGAAAGCCCAGGGGGTGAGTGACAATCAGCCCCAGCATTTT. It translates to CASSLKAQGVSDNQPQHF.

V and J are TRBV13 and TRBJ2-1; 11 bases agree with TRBD2. V lost 5 bases and J lost 0; bases outside the gene matches: 3. CDR3 length: 16 amino acids. Germline assignment: CDR1 PRHDT and CDR2 FYEKMQ (reference sequence). In DNA form, the CDR3 reads TGTGCCAGCAGCCGTAGCGGGAGGGTCTCCTACAATGAGCAGTTCTTC. This sequence encodes CASSRSGRVSYNEQFF. The full variable domain, rest sourced from reference TRBV13 and TRBJ2-1, is AAGVIQSPRHLIKEKRETATLKCYPIPRHDTVYWYQQGPGQDPQFLISFYEKMQSDKGSIPDRFSAQQFSDYHSELNMSSLELGDSALYFCASSRSGRVSYNEQFFGPGTRLTVL.

The J gene is TRBJ1-1, the V gene TRBV9; D possibly corresponds to TRBD1 (6 bases). The CDR3 extends over 12 amino acids. The V end was cut by 3 bases, the J end by 3 bases, with 6 bases between. Germline-derived CDR1 and CDR2 are SGDLS and YYNGEE. CDR3 DNA sequence: TGTGCCAGCAGCGAGGGGGACACTGAAGCTTTCTTT. It is translated as CASSEGDTEAFF. Based on the CDR3 plus reference TRBV9 and TRBJ1-1, the full variable domain is DSGVTQTPKHLITATGQRVTLRCSPRSGDLSVYWYQQSLDQGLQFLIQYYNGEERAKGNILERFSAQQFPDLHSELNLSSLELGDSALYFCASSEGDTEAFFGQGTRLTVV.

J is TRBJ1-5 and V is TRBV28, with D possibly matching TRBD1 (5 bases). The CDR3 length is 14 residues. The V gene's germline CDR1 is MDHEN and CDR2 SYDVKM. V was pared by 7 bases and J by 7 bases, with 17 bases between. CDR3 in amino acids: CASTLTGGRQPQHF. CDR3 coding DNA: TGTGCCAGCACCCTGACCGGGGGAAGGCAGCCCCAGCATTTT.

The V call is TRBV7-8, the J call TRBJ1-5; D is possibly TRBD1 (5 bases). The CDR3 covers 14 residues. Germline V gene lookup returns CDR1 SGHVS and CDR2 FQNEAQ. Trimming shortened V by 1 base and J by 6 bases, and 10 bases separated the two germline ends. CDR3 residues: CASSLDRKSQPQHF. For the CDR3, the DNA is TGTGCCAGCAGCTTAGACAGGAAGAGTCAGCCCCAGCATTTT.

A few counts support this clone. The V and J genes are TRBV28 and TRBJ1-1; D is perhaps TRBD1 (5 bases). The length of the CDR3 is 15 residues. The V and J ends lost 5 bases and 3 bases respectively, with 16 bases between them. Germline assignment: CDR1 MDHEN and CDR2 SYDVKM. CDR3 protein: CASSTIRGGDTEAFF. In nucleotides, the CDR3 is TGTGCCAGCAGTACAATAAGGGGAGGCGACACTGAAGCTTTCTTT. Together with reference TRBV28 and TRBJ1-1, the CDR3 gives the full variable domain: DVKVTQSSRYLVKRTGEKVFLECVQDMDHENMFWYRQDPGLGLRLIYFSYDVKMKEKGDIPEGYSVSREKKERFSLILESASTNQTSMYLCASSTIRGGDTEAFFGQGTRLTVV.

This clone appeared a few times. In DNA, the CDR3 is TGTGCCACCAGCAGGTTACAGGGAGGGACTGAAGCTTTCTTT. It encodes CATSRLQGGTEAFF. The chain couples TRBV15 to TRBJ1-1; D possibly corresponds to TRBD1 (6 bases). V dropped 3 bases and J dropped 5 bases, with 13 bases sitting between them. Germline loops: CDR1 LNHNV, CDR2 YYDKDF (reference sequence). There are 14 residues in the CDR3.

This clone is a singleton in its sample. This chain joins TRBV5-1 and TRBJ2-3; 11 bases fit TRBD2. Per germline, CDR1 SGHRS and CDR2 YFSETQ. V lost 2 bases, J lost 0 bases, and 8 bases stayed unmatched. The CDR3 sequence is 18 residues long. This chain's CDR3 is CASSLGTTSGGSTDTQYF. The DNA for the CDR3 is TGCGCCAGCAGCTTAGGAACCACTAGCGGGGGAAGCACAGATACGCAGTATTTT.

In its sample, this clone was seen a few times. The chain uses TRBV2 and TRBJ1-5, with D unclear. The CDR3 is 13 residues long. V was pared by 5 bases and J by 1 base, with 6 bases between. Germline assignment: CDR1 SNHLY and CDR2 FYNNEI. DNA of the CDR3: TGTGCCAGCAGTTCCGGGAGCAATCAGCCCCAGCATTTT. Translating it yields CASSSGSNQPQHF.

The chain links TRBV7-2 to TRBJ2-5; D remains unclear. The J call is uncertain, as TRBJ2-7 better fits the DNA end. Germline V gives CDR1 SGHTA, CDR2 FQGNSA. The CDR3 spans 13 residues. In DNA, the CDR3 is TGTGCCAGCAGCCCGGATAGCTCCTACGAGCAGTACTTC. It yields the protein CASSPDSSYEQYF.

The J gene is TRBJ2-3, the V gene TRBV4-3, with 10 bases that match TRBD1. Germline loops: CDR1 LGHNA, CDR2 YSLEER. V lost 1 base, J lost 6 bases, and 10 bases stayed unmatched. The length of the CDR3 is 17 residues. The CDR3 DNA reads TGCGCCAGCAGCCAAGCCCCCGGGACAGGGGAGGCGGATACGCAGTATTTT. As protein: CASSQAPGTGEADTQYF.